This entry lists 9 T cell receptor beta chains sequenced from one sample in a study of radiotherapy plus CTLA-4 blockade in lung cancer. Some clones are missing from TCRdb's copy, which holds only in-frame ones; the method was immunoSEQ multiplex PCR. The top ten clones hold approximately 12% of a sample with 45,000 to 55,000 clones, roughly 76% of them seen once. The sample consisted of peripheral blood, taken from a patient treated with radiotherapy plus ipilimumab. The receptors derive from a human donor with non-small cell lung cancer who had stable disease on radiotherapy plus ipilimumab.

The CDR3 DNA follows: TGCAGTGCTTATAATCGTTATGGCTACACCTTC. Amino acids: CSAYNRYGYTF. This chain joins TRBV20-1 and TRBJ1-2, with no clear D. V shed 5 bases and J shed 5 bases, with 9 bases lying between them. The CDR3 totals 11 residues. Germline values: CDR1 DFQATT, CDR2 SNEGSKA (reference sequence).

The chain is built from TRBV25-1 and TRBJ1-6; TRBD1 might be the D (6 bases). V lost 4 bases to trimming and J lost 8 bases, with 15 bases between them. The CDR3 loop spans 15 amino acids. Germline CDR1 reads MGHDK; CDR2 reads SYGVNS. CDR3 residues: CASSAPTGDYSPLHF. DNA for the CDR3: TGTGCCAGCAGTGCCCCGACAGGCGACTATTCACCCCTCCACTTT.

This chain connects TRBV7-2 to TRBJ1-4; no reliable D call. This CDR3 has 13 residues. Per the germline V gene, CDR1 is SGHTA and CDR2 is FQGNSA. V was pared by 1 base and J by 7 bases, with 7 bases between. Here the CDR3 reads CASSLGAFEKLFF. The CDR3, as DNA: TGTGCCAGCAGCTTAGGCGCCTTTGAAAAACTGTTTTTT.

This chain uses TRBV19 with TRBJ2-5, with D possibly being TRBD1 (6 bases). This CDR3 region has 16 residues. Germline values: CDR1 LNHDA, CDR2 SQIVND (reference sequence). V was trimmed by 1 base and J by 2 bases, leaving 14 bases between them. The DNA for the CDR3 is TGTGCCAGTAGTATAGGACACCCAGGGGCACAAGAGACCCAGTACTTC. It translates to CASSIGHPGAQETQYF. Full variable domain (rest looked up from reference TRBV19 and TRBJ2-5): DGGITQSPKYLFRKEGQNVTLSCEQNLNHDAMYWYRQDPGQGLRLIYYSQIVNDFQKGDIAEGYSVSREKKESFPLTVTSAQKNPTAFYLCASSIGHPGAQETQYFGPGTRLLVL.

DNA for the CDR3: TGTGCCAGCAGTGAATTGGCCATGGGCTACGAGCAGTACTTC. Encoded protein: CASSELAMGYEQYF. The chain carries TRBV25-1 and TRBJ2-7; no reliable D call. Germline V gene lookup returns CDR1 MGHDK and CDR2 SYGVNS. V shed 1 base and J shed 3 bases, with 10 bases lying between them. The CDR3 extends over 14 amino acids.

The chain combines TRBV25-1 with TRBJ1-3; 9 bases align to TRBD1. V shed 4 bases and J 4 bases; nucleotides not matched to a gene: 5. Looked up from germline, CDR1 is MGHDK and CDR2 is SYGVNS. The CDR3 spans 15 residues. CDR3 coding DNA: TGTGCCAGCAGTGGAGCCGGACAGGGGGGAAACACCATATATTTT. Encoded protein: CASSGAGQGGNTIYF.

V and J are TRBV18 and TRBJ2-4; D gene uncertain. Trimming stripped 6 bases from V and 0 bases from J, with 12 bases between. Per the germline V gene, CDR1 is KGHSH and CDR2 is LQKENI. The CDR3 contains 15 residues. The DNA of the CDR3 is TGTGCCAGCTCGTCAGATCCCGTAGCCAAAAACATTCAGTACTTC. Its translation is CASSSDPVAKNIQYF.

The rearrangement links TRBV7-2 to TRBJ2-3; D is possibly TRBD2 (7 bases). The CDR3 loop spans 17 amino acids. With 5 bases removed from V and 0 bases from J, the gap between germline ends came to 18 bases. Germline-derived CDR1 and CDR2 are SGHTA and FQGNSA. The DNA for the CDR3 is TGTGCCAGCAGCCGCCGGGCGGGGGCCCTGAGCACAGATACGCAGTATTTT. Protein product: CASSRRAGALSTDTQYF.

The chain links TRBV5-6 to TRBJ1-2; D gene ambiguous. The CDR3 consists of 13 residues. V was cut by 0 bases and J by 2 bases, with 5 bases left in between. Germline V gene lookup returns CDR1 SGHDT and CDR2 YYEEEE. This CDR3 reads CASSLGRNYGYTF. As DNA, the CDR3 is TGTGCCAGCAGCTTGGGCAGGAACTATGGCTACACCTTC.